This T cell receptor (beta chain) was profiled in a study of T cells in women clearing cervical HPV infection. About the research overall: Case blood drawn at lesion detection; control blood after infection cleared. HLA type could not be excluded as a confounder.

About this clone itself: The read comes to an end 3 residues before the CDR3 does, leaving the germline J gene to fill in the end.

Profiling relied on immunoSEQ multiplex PCR, and the TCRdb table lists in-frame clones only, not all of them. The record lists tens of thousands of clones, of which the ten most abundant hold 8.4%. The trim removed 3 bases at V and 6 bases at J, leaving 7 bases unmatched. Germline lookup yields CDR1 SGHAT and CDR2 FQNNGV. The CDR3 extends over 15 amino acids. The sequenced sample consisted of blood buffy coat. This clonotype was obtained from a woman aged 18 to 75 with a cervical HPV16 infection that either progressed to CIN3+ or cleared (not recorded which). The chain recombines TRBV11-2 with TRBJ1-4; 7 positions agree with TRBD1. The CDR3: CASSFNRGGDEKLFF. CDR3 bases read: TGTGCCAGCAGCTTCAACAGGGGTGGAGATGAAAAA.